This TCR beta chain is from a study of neurological immune-mediated disorders. Each CDR3 protein is one row after TCRdb ran MiXCR on the 5' RACE reads. This sample has under 50,000 distinct CDR3 sequences, with less than 15% found just once. Ten or more counts support this clonotype. This sample's time point: longitudinal time-point 2. The unsorted libraries were prepared from 2 million PBMCs (stored at -80 C). Trimming removed 2 bases from V and 2 bases from J, with 19 bases in between. The CDR3 covers 18 residues. Germline loops: CDR1 SGHRS, CDR2 YFSETQ. The V call is TRBV5-1, the J call TRBJ2-2; no firm D call. The sequenced material came from PBMCs. The sequence was collected from a male donor with HTLV-1-associated myelopathy (HAM/TSP). The chain's CDR3 is CASSFGALLDINTGELFF. CDR3 nucleotide sequence: TGCGCCAGCAGCTTCGGTGCCCTCCTTGATATTAACACCGGGGAGCTGTTTTTT.